This T cell receptor (beta chain) appears in the sequencing data of a study of T-cell memory formation after mild COVID-19. Overall study: Largely donor-specific sequence clusters came from a couple of donors.

The CDR3 runs to 15 residues. Germline V gene data show CDR1 as SGHTA and CDR2 as FQGNSA. J lost 1 base, V lost 5 bases, and 5 bases had no gene match. As regards this clonotype: Antigen unknown.

TCRdb ran MiXCR on the 5' RACE reads and lists one entry per CDR3 protein. This table has about 190,000 distinct CDR3 sequences, 10% to 13% appearing once. General observations from the study: CD4+ contracting clones lay mainly in CM and EM, CD8+ ones in EMRA. That cross-reactive memory joined was suggested by some responding clones appearing in pre-infection memory.

Sequencing was carried out using PBMCs or a T cell subset sorted from them (not recorded which). The V gene is TRBV7-2, the J gene TRBJ1-5; 7 bases align to TRBD1. The sequence was collected from a man younger than 35 who had mild COVID-19 (a few samples of this study predate the infection). Cell type and time point are not known. As DNA, the CDR3 is TGTGCCAGCAGCCCTCAGACAGGGAGCAATCAGCCCCAGCATTTT. Translation gives CASSPQTGSNQPQHF.